This TCR beta chain was documented in a study of shared clonotypes between healthy human individuals (dated by TCRdb to the early 2020s). Background on the whole study: The cohort comprised a couple of women and a few men aged 18 to 49 years. Leukapheresis yielded between about 0.8 and 8.9 billion PBMCs per donor. To estimate repertoire size and how much clonotypes are shared between individuals, the study performed deep sequencing of blood TCR repertoires from roughly five healthy adults. To increase sequencing depth and limit assay-specific biases, different laboratories used diverse techniques to prepare libraries and sequence TCR repertoires. For each donor, CD4 naive and CD4 memory were each run on three plates, CD8 naive on two plates, and CD8 memory on one plate.

CD8 naive samples consisted of CD45RO-negative cells that were positively selected for CCR7, yielding a CD45RA+CCR7+ population without TemRA cells. The donors were healthy, HIV-negative adults with no recently reported acute infections or vaccinations. Every donor was a Caucasian adult living in Nashville, Tennessee, USA. Blood was obtained by leukapheresis, after which PBMCs were separated by Ficoll-Histopaque density gradient centrifugation and cryopreserved in liquid nitrogen vapor phase. Analytical flow cytometry was used to check the purity and quantity of each magnetically sorted T cell population. Genomic DNA was isolated from each sorted fraction and quantified by UV absorbance on a Nanodrop 2000c. Points on this clone: Which antigen it targets is not known. Base qualities are not recorded, but no much larger clone differs from it by a single base.

Using the deep immunoSEQ assay, multiplex PCR amplified TCR CDR3 regions from genomic DNA. Genomic DNA extracted from each cell subset was distributed evenly over all wells of several immunoSEQ 96-well plates, and each plate served as one replicate. Each replicate PCR for sorted subsets received 200 ng genomic DNA, equal to roughly 30,000 T cell genomes. The purified libraries were quantified using a Qubit 3.0 fluorometer, sized with a Bioanalyzer 2100, and then quantified again using the KAPA Library Quantification kit. Each immunoSEQ 96-well plate was sequenced on its own single-read 150-cycle Illumina NextSeq 550 flow cell. The original pipeline was this. Because only junctional sequences without quality scores were contained in the immunoSEQ output, filtering matching that applied to full-length reads could not be performed. Sequences were annotated with PyIR, a Python wrapper for IgBLAST v1.9, and V/J genes and CDR3 were assigned using IMGT germline references. Any read was removed if the V/J assignment was weak (E-value above 1e-6), the CDR3 was missing, or the read contained stop codons, out-of-frame junctions, or ambiguous translated residues. V3J clonotypes were defined by identical inferred V gene, J gene, and CDR3 amino acid sequence. Percentage overlap between repertoires was computed as shared unique clonotypes divided by the size of the smaller repertoire. Three approaches were used to assess repertoire richness: RTK rarefaction, the Chao1 estimator, and Recon v2.1 estimates of unobserved clonotypes. For all TCRbeta clonotypes obtained by the gDNA method from a handful of donors, generation probabilities were computed with OLGA. TCRdb took this table from immuneACCESS and kept in-frame rearrangements with V and J called. Such tables lack part of the clones; where checked against another copy, unresolved V genes explain under half of the gap, and the rest is unexplained. The V and J calls and clone size come from that table; D and trimming were worked out from the DNA. This sample lists about 2.2 million clones; about 93% were detected once. The leading ten clones occupy around 1.7% of the sample.

Study-wide conclusions, independent of this receptor: Higher generation probabilities were observed for clonotypes shared by all four sorted-subset donors than for non-shared clonotypes. Rarefaction of sorted-subset datasets indicated incomplete sequencing despite the large sequencing depth. Based on pairwise subsampling, the degree of clonotype sharing among donors was expected to be affected by sequencing depth. Because the study included only a small number of donors, the genetic and exposure-history diversity represented was limited. Sampling was restricted to blood, and TCR repertoires in tissue are likely to differ from TCR repertoires in blood. When a few donors were compared, the shared fraction of clonotypes was 5% to 6.5% for naive CD4, around 4% for naive CD8, 2% to 2.5% for memory CD4, and less than 0.5% for memory CD8. Naive subsets generally had larger estimated clonotype richness than memory subsets did.

Sequences were obtained from naive CD8+ T cells from PBMCs. The cell subset or site tag for this specimen amounts to: CD45RA+CCR7+. This TCR was recovered from a man aged 18-30 years in good health. Some clones in this sample may be carry-over from other donors' samples.

The nucleotide sequence is given as TGTGCCAGCAGTTCCCCTACAGAGTTCTCCTACAATGAGCAGTTCTTC. It specifies CASSSPTEFSYNEQFF. The rearranged segments are TRBV28 and TRBJ2-1; the D gene assignment is ambiguous. The trim is 4 bases for V and 0 bases for J, with a gap of 13 bases between the germline ends. Including the terminal cysteine and phenylalanine, the CDR3 comprises 16 residues. Only the CDR3 part of the read is kept: 48 bases, read in frame from the first base. CDR1 and CDR2 were assigned from the germline V gene as MDHEN and SYDVKM.